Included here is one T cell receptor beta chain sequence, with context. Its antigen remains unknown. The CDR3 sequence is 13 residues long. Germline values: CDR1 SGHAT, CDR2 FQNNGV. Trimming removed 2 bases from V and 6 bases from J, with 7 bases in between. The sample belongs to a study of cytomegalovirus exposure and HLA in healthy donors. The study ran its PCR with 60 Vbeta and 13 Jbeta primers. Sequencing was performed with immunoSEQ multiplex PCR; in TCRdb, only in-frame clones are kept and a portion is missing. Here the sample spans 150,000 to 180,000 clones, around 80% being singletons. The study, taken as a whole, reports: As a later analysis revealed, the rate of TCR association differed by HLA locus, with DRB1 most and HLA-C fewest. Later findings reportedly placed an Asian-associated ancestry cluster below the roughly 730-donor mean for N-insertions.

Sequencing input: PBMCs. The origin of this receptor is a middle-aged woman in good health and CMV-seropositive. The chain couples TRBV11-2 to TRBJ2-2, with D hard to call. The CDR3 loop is CASSLIGAGELFF. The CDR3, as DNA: TGTGCCAGCAGCTTAATCGGAGCCGGGGAGCTGTTTTTT. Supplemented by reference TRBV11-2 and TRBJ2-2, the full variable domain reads EAGVAQSPRYKIIEKRQSVAFWCNPISGHATLYWYQQILGQGPKLLIQFQNNGVVDDSQLPKDRFSAERLKGVDSTLKIQPAKLEDSAVYLCASSLIGAGELFFGEGSRLTVL.